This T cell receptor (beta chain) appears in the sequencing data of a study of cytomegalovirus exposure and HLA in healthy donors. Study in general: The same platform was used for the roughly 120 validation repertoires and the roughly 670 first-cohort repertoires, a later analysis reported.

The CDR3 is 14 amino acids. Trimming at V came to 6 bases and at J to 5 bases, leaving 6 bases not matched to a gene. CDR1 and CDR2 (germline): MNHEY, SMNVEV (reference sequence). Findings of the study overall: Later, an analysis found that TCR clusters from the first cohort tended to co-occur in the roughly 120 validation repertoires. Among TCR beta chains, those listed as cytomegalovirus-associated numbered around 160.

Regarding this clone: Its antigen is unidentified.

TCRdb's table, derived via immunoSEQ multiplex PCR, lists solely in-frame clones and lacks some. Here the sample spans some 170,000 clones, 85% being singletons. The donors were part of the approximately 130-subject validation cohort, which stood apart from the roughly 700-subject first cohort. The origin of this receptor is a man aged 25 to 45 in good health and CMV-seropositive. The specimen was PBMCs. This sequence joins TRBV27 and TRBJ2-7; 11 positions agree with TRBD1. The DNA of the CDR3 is TGTGCCAGCAGCACCTGGACAGGGGGCGACGAGCAGTACTTC. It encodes CASSTWTGGDEQYF.